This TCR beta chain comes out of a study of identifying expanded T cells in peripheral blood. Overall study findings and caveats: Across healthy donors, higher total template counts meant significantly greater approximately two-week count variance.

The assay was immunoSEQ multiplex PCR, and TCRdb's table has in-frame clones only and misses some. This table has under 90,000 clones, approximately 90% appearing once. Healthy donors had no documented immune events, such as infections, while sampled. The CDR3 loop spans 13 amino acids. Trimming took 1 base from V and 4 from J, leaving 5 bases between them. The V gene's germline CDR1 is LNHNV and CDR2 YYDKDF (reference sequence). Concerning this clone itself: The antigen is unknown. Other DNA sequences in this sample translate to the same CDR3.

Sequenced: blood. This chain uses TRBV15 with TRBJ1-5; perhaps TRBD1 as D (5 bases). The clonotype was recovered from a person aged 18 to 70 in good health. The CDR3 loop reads CATSRGGNQPQHF. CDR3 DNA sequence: TGTGCCACCAGCAGAGGGGGGAATCAGCCCCAGCATTTT.